This T cell receptor beta chain stems from a study of blood T cell repertoires in COVID-19. Germline assignment: CDR1 MGHRA and CDR2 YSYEKL. CDR3 size: 14 residues. J gave up 5 bases and V 1 base, and 4 bases lay outside the gene matches. Clones were read by immunoSEQ multiplex PCR, and TCRdb kept only the in-frame ones, dropping some. The sample has over 25,000 clones, over 80% seen once; the top ten hold 9.5% to 10%. This clonotype was sampled from a human donor with active COVID-19. The donor label of this sample is uncertain. Source material: peripheral blood. This sequence joins TRBV4-1 and TRBJ2-5, with 7 nucleotides matching TRBD2. CDR3 coding DNA: TGCGCCAGCAGCCAAGCGGTGGGGGGGGAGACCCAGTACTTC. Translation: CASSQAVGGETQYF.